This is a list of T cell receptor beta chains from one sample in a study of shared clonotypes between healthy human individuals. Only in-frame clones appear in the TCRdb table, and some are missing; sequencing was by immunoSEQ multiplex PCR. The table lists hundreds of thousands of clones, about 95% of them singletons. Sequences were obtained from naive CD8+ T cells sorted from blood. The receptors here all came from a young woman in good health. Each CDR3 is given with its conserved first and last residue. Each record gives: J gene, clone size, V gene, D gene, CDR3 DNA, CDR3 protein. A D gene is named only where the DNA matches it firmly. Clone size is shown for a subset of rows, as once, few, many or a class of expanded clone.

J gene: TRBJ1-1; clone size: NA; V gene: TRBV30; D gene: NA; CDR3 DNA: TGTGCCTGGAGAAAGTTAGGGGCCCTGAACACTGAAGCTTTCTTT; CDR3 protein: CAWRKLGALNTEAFF
J gene: TRBJ1-1; clone size: NA; V gene: TRBV27; D gene: NA; CDR3 DNA: TGTGCCAGCAGTTTACCGTCCAGAGAAGCTTTCTTT; CDR3 protein: CASSLPSREAFF
J gene: TRBJ1-5; clone size: NA; V gene: TRBV15; D gene: NA; CDR3 DNA: TGTGCCACCAGCAACGGGCATCAGCCCCAGCATTTT; CDR3 protein: CATSNGHQPQHF
J gene: TRBJ2-3; clone size: NA; V gene: TRBV9; D gene: TRBD2; CDR3 DNA: TGTGCCAGCAGCGTAGAGTTGGAACCAGCGGGGTCTAGCACAGATACGCAGTATTTT; CDR3 protein: CASSVELEPAGSSTDTQYF
J gene: TRBJ1-2; clone size: NA; V gene: TRBV6-1; D gene: NA; CDR3 DNA: TGTGCCAGCAGTGCGATGGACGGGGGTTATGGCTACACCTTC; CDR3 protein: CASSAMDGGYGYTF
J gene: TRBJ1-1; clone size: NA; V gene: TRBV28; D gene: TRBD1; CDR3 DNA: TGTGCCAGCAGGGGACAGGGCAATACTGAAGCTTTCTTT; CDR3 protein: CASRGQGNTEAFF
J gene: TRBJ2-2; clone size: NA; V gene: TRBV5-6; D gene: TRBD2; CDR3 DNA: TGTGCCAGCAGCTCAGCGGGACTAGCGGGAGCAGGCGGGGAGCTGTTTTTT; CDR3 protein: CASSSAGLAGAGGELFF
J gene: TRBJ2-2; clone size: NA; V gene: TRBV27; D gene: NA; CDR3 DNA: TGTGCCAGCAGTTCCGGGTTCCGTAACGGGGCGAACACCGGGGAGCTGTTTTTT; CDR3 protein: CASSSGFRNGANTGELFF
J gene: TRBJ2-7; clone size: NA; V gene: TRBV27; D gene: TRBD1; CDR3 DNA: TGTGCCAGCAGTTTGTACAGGGGCTCCTACGAGCAGTACTTC; CDR3 protein: CASSLYRGSYEQYF
J gene: TRBJ2-2; clone size: NA; V gene: TRBV2; D gene: NA; CDR3 DNA: TGTGCCAGCAGTGAAGCGCGAACACTGAACACCGGGGAGCTGTTTTTT; CDR3 protein: CASSEARTLNTGELFF
J gene: TRBJ2-7; clone size: NA; V gene: TRBV28; D gene: NA; CDR3 DNA: TGTGCCACCATGGAGGTCGAGCAGTACTTC; CDR3 protein: CATMEVEQYF
J gene: TRBJ1-2; clone size: NA; V gene: TRBV28; D gene: TRBD1; CDR3 DNA: TGTGCCAGCAGTGGGGGACAGTTGAACTATGGCTACACCTTC; CDR3 protein: CASSGGQLNYGYTF
J gene: TRBJ1-4; clone size: NA; V gene: TRBV27; D gene: NA; CDR3 DNA: TGTGCCAGCAGTCCGGACGTTCTCCTAGCAACTAATGAAAAACTGTTTTTT; CDR3 protein: CASSPDVLLATNEKLFF
J gene: TRBJ1-5; clone size: once; V gene: TRBV28; D gene: NA; CDR3 DNA: TGTGCCAGCAGTTTATCAGGGGTTAATCAGCCCCAGCATTTT; CDR3 protein: CASSLSGVNQPQHF
J gene: TRBJ2-1; clone size: NA; V gene: TRBV2; D gene: NA; CDR3 DNA: TGTGCCAGTTCTTCATTTTACAATGAGCAGTTCTTC; CDR3 protein: CASSSFYNEQFF
J gene: TRBJ2-1; clone size: NA; V gene: TRBV5-1; D gene: TRBD1; CDR3 DNA: TGCGCCAGCAGTGAGACAGGGGCTCGGGCGTTCTACAATGAGCAGTTCTTC; CDR3 protein: CASSETGARAFYNEQFF
J gene: TRBJ2-7; clone size: once; V gene: TRBV4-2; D gene: NA; CDR3 DNA: TGTGCCACCCGGGACAAAGGCTCCTACGAGCAGTACTTC; CDR3 protein: CATRDKGSYEQYF
J gene: TRBJ2-3; clone size: NA; V gene: TRBV7-9; D gene: NA; CDR3 DNA: TGTGCCAGCAGCTTAGGCGAGTCCCCAGATACGCAGTATTTT; CDR3 protein: CASSLGESPDTQYF
J gene: TRBJ2-1; clone size: NA; V gene: TRBV10-1; D gene: NA; CDR3 DNA: TGCGCCAGCAGTGAGACGGTGTGGGGGACCTCCTACAATGAGCAGTTCTTC; CDR3 protein: CASSETVWGTSYNEQFF
J gene: TRBJ2-7; clone size: NA; V gene: TRBV7-9; D gene: NA; CDR3 DNA: TGTGCCAGCGGTACGTCGACCGAAACGAACTACGAGCAGTACTTC; CDR3 protein: CASGTSTETNYEQYF
J gene: TRBJ2-7; clone size: NA; V gene: TRBV28; D gene: NA; CDR3 DNA: TGTGCCAGCACCATAGGAAACGAGCAGTACTTC; CDR3 protein: CASTIGNEQYF
J gene: TRBJ1-2; clone size: few; V gene: TRBV4-1; D gene: NA; CDR3 DNA: TGCGCCAGCAGCCCCCGGACGGGTGGCTACACCTTC; CDR3 protein: CASSPRTGGYTF
J gene: TRBJ1-1; clone size: NA; V gene: TRBV7-9; D gene: TRBD1; CDR3 DNA: TGTGCCAGCAGCTTTATGGGGACAGGGGATTCTTTCGACACTGAAGCTTTCTTT; CDR3 protein: CASSFMGTGDSFDTEAFF
J gene: TRBJ2-7; clone size: NA; V gene: TRBV4-1; D gene: TRBD2; CDR3 DNA: TGCGCCAGCAGCCGCTTACTAGCGGGAGGCTCCTACGAGCAGTACTTC; CDR3 protein: CASSRLLAGGSYEQYF
J gene: TRBJ2-7; clone size: once; V gene: TRBV6-6; D gene: NA; CDR3 DNA: TGTGCCAGCAGTTACTCCCAGACGGCCTCCTACGAGCAGTACTTC; CDR3 protein: CASSYSQTASYEQYF
J gene: TRBJ2-7; clone size: NA; V gene: TRBV27; D gene: TRBD2; CDR3 DNA: TGTGCCAGCAGTCCCCGCGGGACTAGCGGCTACGAGCAGTACTTC; CDR3 protein: CASSPRGTSGYEQYF
J gene: TRBJ2-7; clone size: NA; V gene: TRBV27; D gene: TRBD2; CDR3 DNA: TGTGCCAGCAGTTTCGGGACTAGCGGGAGAGGATACGAGCAGTACTTC; CDR3 protein: CASSFGTSGRGYEQYF
J gene: TRBJ1-1; clone size: NA; V gene: TRBV11-2; D gene: NA; CDR3 DNA: TGTGCCAGCAGCTTGGACAGTTTGAACACTGAAGCTTTCTTT; CDR3 protein: CASSLDSLNTEAFF
J gene: TRBJ2-7; clone size: NA; V gene: TRBV10-1; D gene: NA; CDR3 DNA: TGCGCCAGCAGTGACCAACAGGGTGCGGACTACGAGCAGTACTTC; CDR3 protein: CASSDQQGADYEQYF
J gene: TRBJ2-7; clone size: NA; V gene: TRBV6-1; D gene: NA; CDR3 DNA: TGTGCCAGCAGTGAAGCGCTTCGGGCTTCCTGGGGTGGTTACGAGCAGTACTTC; CDR3 protein: CASSEALRASWGGYEQYF
J gene: TRBJ2-5; clone size: NA; V gene: TRBV25-1; D gene: NA; CDR3 DNA: TGTGCCAGCACCTCTCACAGGGACCAAGAGACCCAGTACTTC; CDR3 protein: CASTSHRDQETQYF
J gene: TRBJ1-5; clone size: NA; V gene: TRBV21-1; D gene: NA; CDR3 DNA: TGTGCCAGCAGCAAGTCCACCCGGGGACTCGCGCCCCAGCATTTT; CDR3 protein: CASSKSTRGLAPQHF
J gene: TRBJ1-1; clone size: few; V gene: TRBV19; D gene: NA; CDR3 DNA: TGTGCCAGTAGTATAGTGGCAGCTCAGAACACTGAAGCTTTCTTT; CDR3 protein: CASSIVAAQNTEAFF
J gene: TRBJ1-3; clone size: NA; V gene: TRBV5-1; D gene: TRBD1; CDR3 DNA: TGCGCCAGCAGCTTGGGGACAGGTGATGTGGGCTCTGGAAACACCATATATTTT; CDR3 protein: CASSLGTGDVGSGNTIYF
J gene: TRBJ1-1; clone size: NA; V gene: TRBV27; D gene: TRBD1; CDR3 DNA: TGTGCCAGCAGTTTAGGGCACCGGGACAGAATAATGAACACTGAAGCTTTCTTT; CDR3 protein: CASSLGHRDRIMNTEAFF
J gene: TRBJ2-1; clone size: NA; V gene: TRBV5-4; D gene: TRBD1; CDR3 DNA: TGTGCCAGCAGCTACACTTGGACAGGGGGCAGGAATGAGCAGTTCTTC; CDR3 protein: CASSYTWTGGRNEQFF
J gene: TRBJ2-7; clone size: NA; V gene: TRBV28; D gene: TRBD1; CDR3 DNA: TGTGCCAGCAGCCTATTGGGACAGCGCTACGAGCAGTACTTC; CDR3 protein: CASSLLGQRYEQYF
J gene: TRBJ2-7; clone size: NA; V gene: TRBV15; D gene: NA; CDR3 DNA: TGTGCCACCAGCAGAGATGGGGCAGGGCGAGCGCAGTACTTC; CDR3 protein: CATSRDGAGRAQYF
J gene: TRBJ2-1; clone size: NA; V gene: TRBV14; D gene: NA; CDR3 DNA: TGTGCCAGCAGCCAAGATTGGGGCGAGCAGTTCTTC; CDR3 protein: CASSQDWGEQFF
J gene: TRBJ2-1; clone size: NA; V gene: TRBV4-1; D gene: TRBD2; CDR3 DNA: TGCGCCAGCAGCCAAGATAAAAGCGAAGCGGGGATCCGATACAATGAGCAGTTCTTC; CDR3 protein: CASSQDKSEAGIRYNEQFF
J gene: TRBJ2-1; clone size: NA; V gene: TRBV12-5; D gene: TRBD2; CDR3 DNA: TGTGCTAGTGGCCCTAGCGGGGGGTCATACAATGAGCAGTTCTTC; CDR3 protein: CASGPSGGSYNEQFF
J gene: TRBJ1-1; clone size: NA; V gene: TRBV19; D gene: NA; CDR3 DNA: TGTGCCAGTAGTATAGATGTAGCGGCAGCCGAAGCTTTCTTT; CDR3 protein: CASSIDVAAAEAFF
J gene: TRBJ2-1; clone size: NA; V gene: TRBV29-1; D gene: TRBD2; CDR3 DNA: TGCAGCGTTGACGATGGTATATTGCGGGAGAGCTCCTACAATGAGCAGTTCTTC; CDR3 protein: CSVDDGILRESSYNEQFF
J gene: TRBJ2-7; clone size: NA; V gene: TRBV10-3; D gene: TRBD2; CDR3 DNA: TGTGCCATCAGTGAACCGGGACTAGCGGGAGGCCAGACCTACGAGCAGTACTTC; CDR3 protein: CAISEPGLAGGQTYEQYF
J gene: TRBJ2-1; clone size: NA; V gene: TRBV5-6; D gene: NA; CDR3 DNA: TGTGCCAGCAGCGGGGGACTGCAGAGCTCCTACAATGAGCAGTTCTTC; CDR3 protein: CASSGGLQSSYNEQFF
J gene: TRBJ2-7; clone size: NA; V gene: TRBV30; D gene: NA; CDR3 DNA: TGTGCCTGGAGTGTACTAGGGGACGAGCAGTACTTC; CDR3 protein: CAWSVLGDEQYF
J gene: TRBJ1-6; clone size: NA; V gene: TRBV19; D gene: TRBD1; CDR3 DNA: TGTGCCAGTATTCCGGGACAGGGGGCTAATTCACCCCTCCACTTT; CDR3 protein: CASIPGQGANSPLHF
J gene: TRBJ2-7; clone size: NA; V gene: TRBV5-6; D gene: TRBD2; CDR3 DNA: TGTGCCAGCAGCTTGGCCATAACCGGCGGGAGGGACGAGCAGTACTTC; CDR3 protein: CASSLAITGGRDEQYF
J gene: TRBJ2-7; clone size: NA; V gene: TRBV27; D gene: NA; CDR3 DNA: TGTGCCAGCAGTTTAATGGAAGGAACCGAGACCTACGAGCAGTACTTC; CDR3 protein: CASSLMEGTETYEQYF
J gene: TRBJ2-3; clone size: NA; V gene: TRBV19; D gene: NA; CDR3 DNA: TGTGCCAGTAGTATGATCTGGGGACCTAGCACAGATACGCAGTATTTT; CDR3 protein: CASSMIWGPSTDTQYF
J gene: TRBJ2-1; clone size: NA; V gene: TRBV30; D gene: NA; CDR3 DNA: TGTGCCTGGGCCCTAGCCCAAACGGGGGAGCAGTTCTTC; CDR3 protein: CAWALAQTGEQFF
J gene: TRBJ2-1; clone size: NA; V gene: TRBV6-4; D gene: NA; CDR3 DNA: TGTGCCGAGATCCTCGGGGGCGGGAGTTACAATGAGCAGTTCTTC; CDR3 protein: CAEILGGGSYNEQFF
J gene: TRBJ2-7; clone size: NA; V gene: TRBV4-2; D gene: TRBD2; CDR3 DNA: TGTGCCAGCAGCCCCGGGACTAGCGTCTCCTACGAGCAGTACTTC; CDR3 protein: CASSPGTSVSYEQYF
J gene: TRBJ2-7; clone size: NA; V gene: TRBV27; D gene: NA; CDR3 DNA: TGTGCCAGCAGTTTGGGAATATCGGGAAGATACGAGCAGTACTTC; CDR3 protein: CASSLGISGRYEQYF
J gene: TRBJ2-5; clone size: NA; V gene: TRBV9; D gene: NA; CDR3 DNA: TGTGCCAGCAGCGAACAGGGTTCGGAGACCCAGTACTTC; CDR3 protein: CASSEQGSETQYF
J gene: TRBJ2-7; clone size: NA; V gene: TRBV11-2; D gene: NA; CDR3 DNA: TGTGCCAGCAGCCCCCCATCCTACGAGCAGTACTTC; CDR3 protein: CASSPPSYEQYF
J gene: TRBJ1-1; clone size: NA; V gene: TRBV27; D gene: TRBD1; CDR3 DNA: TGTGCCAGCAGTTTGGGACAGGTAAACACTGAAGCTTTCTTT; CDR3 protein: CASSLGQVNTEAFF